A selection of T cell receptor beta chains follows, all from one sample in a study of cytomegalovirus exposure and HLA in healthy donors. Only in-frame clones appear in the TCRdb table, and some are missing; sequencing was by immunoSEQ multiplex PCR. The profile shows approximately 200,000 clones, 70% to 85% of them singletons. The material sequenced was PBMCs. The receptors were sampled from a boy aged 2 to 9 in good health and CMV-seronegative. CDR3s leave out the opening cysteine and the closing phenylalanine or tryptophan. D genes are given only for firm matches.

cdr3_aa: ASRIALNSPLH
v_call: TRBV6-1
d_call: -
j_call: TRBJ1-6

cdr3_aa: ASTPGGQYYGYT
v_call: TRBV9
d_call: -
j_call: TRBJ1-2

cdr3_aa: ATSRERGVKGEQF
v_call: TRBV15
d_call: TRBD2
j_call: TRBJ2-1

cdr3_aa: ASRSPGSGGGDEQF
v_call: TRBV10-2
d_call: TRBD2
j_call: TRBJ2-1

cdr3_aa: ASSYSGATYEQY
v_call: TRBV6-5
d_call: TRBD2
j_call: TRBJ2-7

cdr3_aa: ASSPQGERSPLH
v_call: TRBV7-9
d_call: TRBD1
j_call: TRBJ1-6

cdr3_aa: ASSVGLAETTDTQY
v_call: TRBV19
d_call: TRBD2
j_call: TRBJ2-3

cdr3_aa: RASKFATQY
v_call: TRBV20-1
d_call: -
j_call: TRBJ2-5

cdr3_aa: SARDGNTQY
v_call: TRBV20-1
d_call: -
j_call: TRBJ2-3

cdr3_aa: ASSVGQGALDTIY
v_call: TRBV9
d_call: TRBD1
j_call: TRBJ1-3

cdr3_aa: ASSPEAGESDTQY
v_call: TRBV4-2
d_call: TRBD2
j_call: TRBJ2-3

cdr3_aa: ASSPLEGEQY
v_call: TRBV2
d_call: -
j_call: TRBJ2-7

cdr3_aa: AISGSGGAVDEQY
v_call: TRBV10-3
d_call: TRBD2
j_call: TRBJ2-7

cdr3_aa: ASSWSRDYNEQF
v_call: TRBV6-6
d_call: -
j_call: TRBJ2-1

cdr3_aa: ASSQDRDTQY
v_call: TRBV4-2
d_call: -
j_call: TRBJ2-3

cdr3_aa: ASSLSRGGNGYT
v_call: TRBV27
d_call: TRBD1
j_call: TRBJ1-2

cdr3_aa: ASSLVAPGNEQF
v_call: TRBV7-9
d_call: -
j_call: TRBJ2-1

cdr3_aa: ASRWGQGDGYT
v_call: TRBV2
d_call: TRBD1
j_call: TRBJ1-2

cdr3_aa: ASSAGSTGELF
v_call: TRBV9
d_call: -
j_call: TRBJ2-2

cdr3_aa: ASARGGVTNEKLF
v_call: TRBV6-6
d_call: -
j_call: TRBJ1-4

cdr3_aa: ATSRYASGGQPQH
v_call: TRBV15
d_call: -
j_call: TRBJ1-5

cdr3_aa: ASSQDGQGRGYT
v_call: TRBV4-2
d_call: -
j_call: TRBJ1-2